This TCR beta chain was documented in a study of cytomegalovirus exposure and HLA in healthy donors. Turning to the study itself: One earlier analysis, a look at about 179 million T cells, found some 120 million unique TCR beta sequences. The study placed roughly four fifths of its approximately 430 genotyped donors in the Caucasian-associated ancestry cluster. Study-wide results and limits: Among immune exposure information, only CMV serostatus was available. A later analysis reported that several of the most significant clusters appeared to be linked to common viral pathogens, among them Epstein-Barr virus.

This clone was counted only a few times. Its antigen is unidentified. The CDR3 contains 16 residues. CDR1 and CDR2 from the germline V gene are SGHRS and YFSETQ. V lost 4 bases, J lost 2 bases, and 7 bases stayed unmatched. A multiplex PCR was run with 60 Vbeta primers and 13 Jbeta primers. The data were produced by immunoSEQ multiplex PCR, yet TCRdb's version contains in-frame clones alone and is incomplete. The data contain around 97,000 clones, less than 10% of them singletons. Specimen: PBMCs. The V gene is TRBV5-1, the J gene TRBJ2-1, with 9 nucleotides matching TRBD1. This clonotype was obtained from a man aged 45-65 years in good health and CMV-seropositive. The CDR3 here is CASSLEGQGTYNEQFF. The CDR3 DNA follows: TGCGCCAGCAGCCTAGAGGGACAGGGTACCTACAATGAGCAGTTCTTC.